This T cell receptor (beta chain) was observed in a study of Graves' ophthalmopathy and Graves' hyperthyroidism. Notes on the study in general: Blood contained most expanded thyroid clonotypes exceeding 0.001 frequency.

Diagnostic conclusions were grounded in clinical symptoms, serum thyroxine, TRAb, thyroid ultrasound and orbital computed tomography. The starting material, around 9.3 ml of fresh peripheral blood, provided the PBMCs. Amplified material comprised TCR beta CDR3 regions derived from RNA transcripts. An opening RT-PCR round employed HTBI primers and preceded a second-round multiplex PCR. TCRdb re-analysed the multiplex PCR reads in MiXCR, keeping a single row per CDR3 protein. This sample has 500,000 to 700,000 distinct CDR3 sequences, with 22% found just once. There are 14 residues in the CDR3. CDR1 and CDR2 (germline): SQVTM, ANQGSEA. Trimming took 6 bases from V and 4 from J, leaving 19 bases between them. Concerning this clonotype itself: Its antigen is unidentified.

The receptor was derived from a young woman with stable Graves' hyperthyroidism. Some clones in this sample may be carry-over from other donors' samples. The rearrangement links TRBV29-1 to TRBJ2-7; no reliable D call. Sequenced sample: peripheral blood. CDR3 nucleotides: TGCAGCGTGGGGTTGAGTGGGCCGTGGTACGAGCAGTACTTC. Its translation: CSVGLSGPWYEQYF.